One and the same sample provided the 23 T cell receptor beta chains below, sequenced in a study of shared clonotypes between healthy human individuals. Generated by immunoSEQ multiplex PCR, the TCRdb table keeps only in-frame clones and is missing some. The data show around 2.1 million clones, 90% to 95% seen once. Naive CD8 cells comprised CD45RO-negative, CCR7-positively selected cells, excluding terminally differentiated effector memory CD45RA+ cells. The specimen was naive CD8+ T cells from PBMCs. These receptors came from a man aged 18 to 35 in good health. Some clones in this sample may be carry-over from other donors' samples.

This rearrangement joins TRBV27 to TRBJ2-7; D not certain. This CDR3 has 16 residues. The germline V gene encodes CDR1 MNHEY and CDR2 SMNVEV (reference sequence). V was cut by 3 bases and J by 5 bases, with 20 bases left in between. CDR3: CASSLLGEEYHNEQYF. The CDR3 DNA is TGTGCCAGCAGTTTGCTCGGCGAGGAGTATCACAACGAGCAGTACTTC.

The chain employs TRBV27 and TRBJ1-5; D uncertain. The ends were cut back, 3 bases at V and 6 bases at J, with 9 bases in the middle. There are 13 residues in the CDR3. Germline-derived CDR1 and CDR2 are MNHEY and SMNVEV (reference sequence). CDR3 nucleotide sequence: TGTGCCAGCAGTTTCTATAGGAGTCAGCCCCAGCATTTT. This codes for CASSFYRSQPQHF.

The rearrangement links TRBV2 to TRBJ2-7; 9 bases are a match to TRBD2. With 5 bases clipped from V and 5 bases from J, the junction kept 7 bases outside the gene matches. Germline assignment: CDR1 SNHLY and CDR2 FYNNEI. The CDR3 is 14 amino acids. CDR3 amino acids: CASSFGLAGHEQYF. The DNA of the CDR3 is TGTGCCAGCAGTTTTGGGCTAGCGGGGCACGAGCAGTACTTC.

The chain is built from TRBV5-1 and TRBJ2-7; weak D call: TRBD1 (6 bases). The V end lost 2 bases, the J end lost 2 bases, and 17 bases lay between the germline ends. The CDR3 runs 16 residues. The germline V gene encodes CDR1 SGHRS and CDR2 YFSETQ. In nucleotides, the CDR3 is TGCGCCAGCAGCTTCCACCCGACAGGAGACGCCTACGAGCAGTACTTC. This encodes CASSFHPTGDAYEQYF.

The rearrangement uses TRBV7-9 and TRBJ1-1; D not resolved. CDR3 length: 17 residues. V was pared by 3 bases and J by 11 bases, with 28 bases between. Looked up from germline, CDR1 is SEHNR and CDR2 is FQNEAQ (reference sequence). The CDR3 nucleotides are TGTGCCAGCAGCTTGGTCGTCGGATTCCAGGCCACGGAAGGCGCTTTCTTT. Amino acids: CASSLVVGFQATEGAFF.

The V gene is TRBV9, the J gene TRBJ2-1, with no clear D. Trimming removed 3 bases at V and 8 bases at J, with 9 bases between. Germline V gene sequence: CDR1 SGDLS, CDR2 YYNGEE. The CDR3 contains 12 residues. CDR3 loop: CASSAVPYEQFF. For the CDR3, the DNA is TGTGCCAGCAGCGCAGTCCCTTATGAGCAGTTCTTC. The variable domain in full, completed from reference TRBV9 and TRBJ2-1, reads DSGVTQTPKHLITATGQRVTLRCSPRSGDLSVYWYQQSLDQGLQFLIQYYNGEERAKGNILERFSAQQFPDLHSELNLSSLELGDSALYFCASSAVPYEQFFGPGTRLTVL.

DNA for the CDR3: TGTGCCAGCAGCTTGGCTTCCTCGCAGTACTTC. Translated, it gives CASSLASSQYF. The V call is TRBV5-4, the J call TRBJ2-7; D is unclear. This CDR3 spans 11 amino acids. Germline V gene sequence: CDR1 SGHNT, CDR2 YYREEE (reference sequence). Trimming removed 0 bases at V and 9 bases at J, with 7 bases between.

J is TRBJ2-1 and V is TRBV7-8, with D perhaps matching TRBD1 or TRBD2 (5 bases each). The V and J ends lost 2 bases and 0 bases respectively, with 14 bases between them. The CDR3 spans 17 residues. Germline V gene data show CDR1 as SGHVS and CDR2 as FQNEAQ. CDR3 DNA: TGTGCCAGCAGCTTATCAGGGACGAAGGCCTCCTACAATGAGCAGTTCTTC. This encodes CASSLSGTKASYNEQFF.

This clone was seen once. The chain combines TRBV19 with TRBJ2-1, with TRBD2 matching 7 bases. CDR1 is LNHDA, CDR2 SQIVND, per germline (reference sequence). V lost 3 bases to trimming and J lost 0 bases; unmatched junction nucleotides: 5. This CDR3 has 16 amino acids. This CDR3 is CASSMLGGFSYNEQFF. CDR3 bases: TGTGCCAGTAGTATGTTGGGGGGGTTCTCCTACAATGAGCAGTTCTTC.

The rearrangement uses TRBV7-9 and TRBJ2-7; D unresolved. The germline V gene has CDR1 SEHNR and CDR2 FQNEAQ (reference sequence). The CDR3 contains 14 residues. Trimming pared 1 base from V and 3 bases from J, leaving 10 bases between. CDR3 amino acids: CASSLVGGNYEQYF. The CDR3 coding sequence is TGTGCCAGCAGCTTAGTAGGCGGTAACTACGAGCAGTACTTC.

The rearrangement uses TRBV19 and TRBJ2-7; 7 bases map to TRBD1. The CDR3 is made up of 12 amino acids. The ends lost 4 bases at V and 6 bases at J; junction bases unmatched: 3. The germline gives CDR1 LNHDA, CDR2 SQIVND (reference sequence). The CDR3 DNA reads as TGTGCCAGTAGTAAAAGGGGGCGCGAGCAGTACTTC. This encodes CASSKRGREQYF.

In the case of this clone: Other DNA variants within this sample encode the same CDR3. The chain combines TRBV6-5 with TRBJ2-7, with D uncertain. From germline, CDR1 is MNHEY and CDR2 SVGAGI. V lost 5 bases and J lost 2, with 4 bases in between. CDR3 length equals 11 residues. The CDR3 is CASSTPYEQYF. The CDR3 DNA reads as TGTGCCAGCAGTACACCCTACGAGCAGTACTTC.

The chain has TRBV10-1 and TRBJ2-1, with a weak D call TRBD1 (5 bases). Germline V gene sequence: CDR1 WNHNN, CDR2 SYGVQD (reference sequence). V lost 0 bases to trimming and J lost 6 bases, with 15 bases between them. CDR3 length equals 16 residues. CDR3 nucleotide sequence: TGCGCCAGCAGTGAGTCGAAACAAGCTAGGGGCAATGAGCAGTTCTTC. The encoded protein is CASSESKQARGNEQFF.

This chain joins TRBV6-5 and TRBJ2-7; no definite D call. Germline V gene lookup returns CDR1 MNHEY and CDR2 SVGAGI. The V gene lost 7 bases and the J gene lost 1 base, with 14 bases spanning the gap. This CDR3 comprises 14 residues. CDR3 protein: CASKNTRRSYEQYF. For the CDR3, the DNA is TGTGCCAGCAAGAACACCAGGCGGTCCTACGAGCAGTACTTC.

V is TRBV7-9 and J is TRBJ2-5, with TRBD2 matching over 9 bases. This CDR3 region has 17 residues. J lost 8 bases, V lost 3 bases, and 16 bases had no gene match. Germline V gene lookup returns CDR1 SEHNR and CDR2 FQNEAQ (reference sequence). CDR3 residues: CASSFPAGGLIRDTQYF. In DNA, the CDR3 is TGTGCCAGCAGCTTTCCGGCGGGAGGGCTCATCCGAGACACCCAGTACTTC.

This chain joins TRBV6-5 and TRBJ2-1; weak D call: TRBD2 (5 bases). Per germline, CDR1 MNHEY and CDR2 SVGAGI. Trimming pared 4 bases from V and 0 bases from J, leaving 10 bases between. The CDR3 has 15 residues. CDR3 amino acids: CASSFEGSSYNEQFF. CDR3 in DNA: TGTGCCAGCAGTTTCGAGGGTAGCTCCTACAATGAGCAGTTCTTC.

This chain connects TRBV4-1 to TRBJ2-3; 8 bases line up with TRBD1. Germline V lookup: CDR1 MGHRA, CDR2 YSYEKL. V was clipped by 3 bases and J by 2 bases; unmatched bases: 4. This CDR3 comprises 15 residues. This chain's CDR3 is CASSHWTGTTDTQYF. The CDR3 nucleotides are TGCGCCAGCAGCCACTGGACAGGGACCACAGATACGCAGTATTTT.

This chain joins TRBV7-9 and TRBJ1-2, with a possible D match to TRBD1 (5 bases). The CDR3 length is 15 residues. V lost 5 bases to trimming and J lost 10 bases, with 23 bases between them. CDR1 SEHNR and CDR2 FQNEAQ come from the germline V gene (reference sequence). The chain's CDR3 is CASSPGGGERWTYTF. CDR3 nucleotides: TGTGCCAGCAGCCCGGGCGGGGGGGAGCGGTGGACCTACACCTTC.

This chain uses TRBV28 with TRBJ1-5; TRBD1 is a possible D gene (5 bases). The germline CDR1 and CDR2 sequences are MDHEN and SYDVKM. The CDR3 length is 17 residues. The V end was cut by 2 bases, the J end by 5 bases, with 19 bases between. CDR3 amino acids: CASSLNQGMAGDQPQHF. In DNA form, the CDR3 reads TGTGCCAGCAGTTTAAACCAGGGAATGGCGGGCGATCAGCCCCAGCATTTT.

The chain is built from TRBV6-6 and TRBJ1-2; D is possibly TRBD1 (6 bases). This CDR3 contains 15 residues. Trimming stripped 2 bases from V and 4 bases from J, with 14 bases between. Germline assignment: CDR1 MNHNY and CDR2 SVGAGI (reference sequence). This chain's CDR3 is CASSYPRAGVYGYTF. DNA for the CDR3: TGTGCCAGCAGTTACCCAAGGGCAGGGGTCTATGGCTACACCTTC.

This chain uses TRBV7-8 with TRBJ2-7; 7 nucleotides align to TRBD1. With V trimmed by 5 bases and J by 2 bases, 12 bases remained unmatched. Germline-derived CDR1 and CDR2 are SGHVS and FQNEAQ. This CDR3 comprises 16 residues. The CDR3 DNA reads TGTGCCAGCAGCAAGAACAGGGGCTTTAGCGCCTACGAGCAGTACTTC. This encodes CASSKNRGFSAYEQYF.

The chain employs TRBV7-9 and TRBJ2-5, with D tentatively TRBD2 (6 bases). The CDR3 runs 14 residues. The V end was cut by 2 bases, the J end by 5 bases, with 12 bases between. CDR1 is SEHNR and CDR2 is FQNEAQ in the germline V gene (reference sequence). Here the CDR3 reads CASSLRLAHETQYF. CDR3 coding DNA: TGTGCCAGCAGCTTAAGGCTAGCGCATGAGACCCAGTACTTC.

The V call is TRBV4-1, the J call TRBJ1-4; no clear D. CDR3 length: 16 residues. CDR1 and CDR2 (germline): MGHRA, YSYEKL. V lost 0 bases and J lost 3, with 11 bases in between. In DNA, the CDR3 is TGCGCCAGCAGCCAAGATCCGCCTTCCCCTAATGAAAAACTGTTTTTT. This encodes CASSQDPPSPNEKLFF.